The sequence of this T cell receptor beta chain was determined in a study of OX40 agonist ivuxolimab in advanced cancers. Study summary: An anti-OX40 (CD134) antibody with agonistic activity, ivuxolimab, was administered to patients.

Study-level findings and limits: Also showing low normalized T-cell clonal expansion were some of the nonresponders. On average, a greater number of expanded clones characterised CD8+ T cells relative to CD4+. Clonal expansion by week 6 occurred in CD4+ and CD8+ blood T cells (at 0.1 to 3.0 mg/kg).

Regarding this clone: Its antigen remains unknown.

Sequenced by immunoSEQ multiplex PCR; TCRdb stores in-frame clones only, minus some. The data hold fewer than 90,000 clones, with around nine tenths observed a single time. This CDR3 has 12 amino acids. Deletions cut 5 bases from V and 2 bases from J, with 5 bases between. The V gene's germline CDR1 is SNHLY and CDR2 FYNNEI. The receptor's source is an adult with an advanced solid tumor such as melanoma, head and neck, liver or kidney cancer. Sequenced here: CD4+ or CD8+ T cells sorted from blood, sampled in a trial of the OX40 agonist ivuxolimab. The rearrangement links TRBV2 to TRBJ2-3, with no clear D. The CDR3 sequence is CASSQITDTQYF. CDR3 nucleotides: TGTGCCAGCAGTCAGATCACAGATACGCAGTATTTT.